This TCR beta chain comes out of a study of radiotherapy plus CTLA-4 blockade in lung cancer. Study-level information: Objective response was observed in about 19% of patients, and disease control in roughly 33%.

Clones were read by immunoSEQ multiplex PCR, and TCRdb kept only the in-frame ones, dropping some. Of over 30,000 clones detected, 70% to 75% appear once; the ten largest clones hold roughly 4.8%. This clone was counted a few times. Its antigen is undetermined. A much larger clone differs by one base, so this may be a read error. Germline-derived CDR1 and CDR2 are SGHRS and YFSETQ. V shed 4 bases and J 2 bases; nucleotides not matched to a gene: 13. The CDR3 consists of 17 residues. The study's findings and limits: Expansion in blood of tumor-derived TCR clones was seen after radiotherapy plus ipilimumab.

This TCR derives from a human donor with non-small cell lung cancer whose response to radiotherapy plus ipilimumab could not be evaluated. V is TRBV5-1 and J is TRBJ2-7; 9 bases map to TRBD2. The specimen comprised peripheral blood, sampled from a patient treated with radiotherapy plus ipilimumab. The CDR3 is CASSGGGWVAGAYEQYF. The CDR3 DNA reads TGCGCCAGCAGCGGTGGGGGTTGGGTAGCGGGGGCCTACGAGCAGTACTTC.